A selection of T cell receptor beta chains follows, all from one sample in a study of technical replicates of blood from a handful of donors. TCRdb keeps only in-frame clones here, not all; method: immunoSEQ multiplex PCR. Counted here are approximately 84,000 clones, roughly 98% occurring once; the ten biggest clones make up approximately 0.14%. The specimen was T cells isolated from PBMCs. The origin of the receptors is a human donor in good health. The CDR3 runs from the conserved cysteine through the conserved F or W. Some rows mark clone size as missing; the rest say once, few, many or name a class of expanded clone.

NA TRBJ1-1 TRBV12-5 CASGLVSFSSGSWNTEAFF
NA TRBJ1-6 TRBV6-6 CASSYAWDFNSPLHF
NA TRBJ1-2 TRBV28 CASSGKSDRRGLTF
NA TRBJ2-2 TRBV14 CASSQRLAQPGELFF
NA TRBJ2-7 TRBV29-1 CSVDSPGQGLGEQYF
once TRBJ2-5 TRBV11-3 CASSFTSGGLQETQYF
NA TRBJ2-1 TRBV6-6 CASSLGRGTYNEQFF
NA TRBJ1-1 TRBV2 CASNRMNTEAFF
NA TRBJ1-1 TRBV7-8 CASSPFRGRGTEAFF
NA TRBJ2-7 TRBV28 CASSPRDRGPYEQYF
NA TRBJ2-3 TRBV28 CASSILRRDRQRTDTQYF
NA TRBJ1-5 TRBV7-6 CASSLAGGGNQPQHF
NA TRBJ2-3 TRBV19 CASSSWTSGGTDTQYF
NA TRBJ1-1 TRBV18 CASSPLTGDTEAFF
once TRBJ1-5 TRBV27 CASSLVQGDQPQHF
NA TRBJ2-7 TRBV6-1 CASSEGVAGSYEQYF
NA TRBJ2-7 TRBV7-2 CASSYPGQGRYEQYF
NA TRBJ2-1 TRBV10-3 CAISEYGRTSGGYNEQFF
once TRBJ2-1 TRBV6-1 CASRREGAYNEQFF
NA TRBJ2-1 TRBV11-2 CASRSLPGLDRGRQFF
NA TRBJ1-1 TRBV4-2 CASSQESGHSNTEAFF
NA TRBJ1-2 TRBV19 CASKMDRDRGYGYTF
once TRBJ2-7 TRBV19 CASSFRATGFEQYF
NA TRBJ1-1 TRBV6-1 CASSIGQVPSGAFF
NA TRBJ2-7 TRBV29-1 CSARAGLGFGEQYF
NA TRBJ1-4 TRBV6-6 CASSYSETLENEKLFF
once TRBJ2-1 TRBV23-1 CASSQDRGNQQFF
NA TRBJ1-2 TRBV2 CASSPLQGNYGYTF
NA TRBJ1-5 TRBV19 CASSIGLVEARRSNQPQHF
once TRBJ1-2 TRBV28 CAGNRVPLANYGYTF